This T cell receptor beta chain is from a study of monozygotic twins with inflammatory bowel disease. Overall study results and limits: On the inverse Simpson index, IBD patients scored lower for TCRbeta diversity than healthy co-twins.

From its re-call of the 5' RACE reads, TCRdb lists each CDR3 protein once, without DNA. The sample data list more than 300,000 distinct CDR3 sequences. Germline CDR1 and CDR2: LGHNA and YSLEER. This CDR3 contains 17 residues. For this clonotype: The antigen is unknown.

This sequence was found in a human donor with ulcerative colitis or Crohn's disease, or a healthy co-twin of an affected twin (not recorded which). The sample comprised blood. The chain has TRBV4-3 and TRBJ2-7; as DNA is missing, the TRBD2 call by TCRdb cannot be tested. This CDR3 is CASSLGLAGAQSYEQYF.